The rows below give T cell receptor beta chains drawn from one sample of a study of blood T cell repertoires in COVID-19. Some clones are missing from TCRdb's copy, which holds only in-frame ones; the method was immunoSEQ multiplex PCR. Counted here are roughly 290,000 clones, just under 85% occurring once; the ten biggest clones make up around 4%. Sequencing used peripheral blood. The receptor set was obtained from a woman in her forties or fifties with active or convalescent COVID-19. The CDR3 runs from the conserved cysteine through the conserved F or W. D genes are given only for firm matches.

j_call,v_call,d_call,cdr3_aa
TRBJ2-2,TRBV2,NA,CASRGGTGTGELFF
TRBJ2-7,TRBV6-5,TRBD1,CASSSGTGGYEQYF
TRBJ2-1,TRBV7-3,NA,CASSFSAGGNEQFF
TRBJ2-7,TRBV2,TRBD1,CASRTGGAIGEQYF
TRBJ1-3,TRBV3-1/TRBV3-2,NA,CASSRAGGAGNTIYF
TRBJ1-1,TRBV18,NA,CASSPLLAGNAFF
TRBJ1-4,TRBV6-5,NA,CASSYRGYSELFF
TRBJ2-2,TRBV6-4,TRBD1,CASSLGQHTGELFF
TRBJ2-1,TRBV30,NA,CAWSVPDLNEQFF
TRBJ2-1,TRBV7-2,TRBD2,CASSLSGESYNEQFF
TRBJ1-6,TRBV19,NA,CASKHRRGDSPLHF
TRBJ2-7,TRBV5-8,NA,CASGGMVSSYEQYF
TRBJ2-5,TRBV19,NA,CASSQPGGQETQYF
TRBJ2-3,TRBV15,NA,CATSRISGAYTQYF
TRBJ2-1,TRBV5-6,TRBD2,CASSFKLADYNEQFF
TRBJ2-5,TRBV28,NA,CASRPGPNQETQYF
TRBJ2-3,TRBV30,TRBD1,CAWSDNRGRPDTQYF
TRBJ1-1,TRBV12-3/TRBV12-4,TRBD1,CASSYRGLTEAFF
TRBJ2-3,TRBV20-1,TRBD2,CSASGLAVPTQYF
TRBJ2-5,TRBV29-1,NA,CSVTLQSETQYF
TRBJ1-4,TRBV6-5,NA,CASSTRRQGGEKLFF